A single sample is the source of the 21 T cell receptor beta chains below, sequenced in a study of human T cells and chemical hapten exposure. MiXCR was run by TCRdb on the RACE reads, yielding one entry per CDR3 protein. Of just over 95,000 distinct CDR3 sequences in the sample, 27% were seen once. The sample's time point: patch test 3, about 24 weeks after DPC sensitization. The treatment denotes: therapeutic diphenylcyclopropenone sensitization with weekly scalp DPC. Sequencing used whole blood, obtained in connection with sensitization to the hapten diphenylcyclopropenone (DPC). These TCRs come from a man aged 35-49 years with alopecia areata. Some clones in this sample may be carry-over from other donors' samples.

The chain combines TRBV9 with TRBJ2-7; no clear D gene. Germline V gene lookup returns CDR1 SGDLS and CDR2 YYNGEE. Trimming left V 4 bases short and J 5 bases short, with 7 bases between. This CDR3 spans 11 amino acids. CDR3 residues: CASSNGHEQYF. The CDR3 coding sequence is TGTGCCAGCAGCAACGGTCACGAGCAGTACTTC.

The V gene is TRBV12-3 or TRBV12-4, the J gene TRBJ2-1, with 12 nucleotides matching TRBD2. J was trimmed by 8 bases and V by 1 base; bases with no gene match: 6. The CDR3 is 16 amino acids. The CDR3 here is CASSLGLAGGQHEQFF. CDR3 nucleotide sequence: TGTGCCAGCAGTTTAGGGCTAGCGGGAGGGCAGCATGAGCAGTTCTTC.

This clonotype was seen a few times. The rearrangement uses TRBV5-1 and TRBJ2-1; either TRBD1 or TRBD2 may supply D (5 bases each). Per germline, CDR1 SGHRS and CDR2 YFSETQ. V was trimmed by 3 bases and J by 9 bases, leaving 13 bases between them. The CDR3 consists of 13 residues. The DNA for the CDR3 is TGCGCCAGCAGCTGGGACGGATTCGGTGAGCAGTTCTTC. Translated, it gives CASSWDGFGEQFF. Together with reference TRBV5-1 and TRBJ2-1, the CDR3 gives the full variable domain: KAGVTQTPRYLIKTRGQQVTLSCSPISGHRSVSWYQQTPGQGLQFLFEYFSETQRNKGNFPGRFSGRQFSNSRSEMNVSTLELGDSALYLCASSWDGFGEQFFGPGTRLTVL.

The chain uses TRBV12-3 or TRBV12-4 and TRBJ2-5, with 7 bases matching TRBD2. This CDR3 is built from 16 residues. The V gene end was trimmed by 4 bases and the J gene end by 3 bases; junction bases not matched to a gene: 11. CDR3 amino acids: CASSSRASGIKETQYF. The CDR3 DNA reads TGTGCCAGCAGTTCCCGGGCTAGCGGAATTAAAGAGACCCAGTACTTC.

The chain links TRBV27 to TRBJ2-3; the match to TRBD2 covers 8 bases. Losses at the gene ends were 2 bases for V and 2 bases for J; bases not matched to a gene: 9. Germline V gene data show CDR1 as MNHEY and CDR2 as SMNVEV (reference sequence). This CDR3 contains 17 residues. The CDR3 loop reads CASSLARSSGNTDTQYF. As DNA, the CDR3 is TGTGCCAGCAGTTTAGCGAGGAGTAGCGGGAACACAGATACGCAGTATTTT.

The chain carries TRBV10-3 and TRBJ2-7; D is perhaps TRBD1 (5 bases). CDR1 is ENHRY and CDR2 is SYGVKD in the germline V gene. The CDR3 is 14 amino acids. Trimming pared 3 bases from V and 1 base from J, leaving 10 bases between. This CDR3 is CAISDPPGSYEQYF. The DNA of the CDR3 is TGTGCCATCAGTGATCCCCCAGGGTCCTACGAGCAGTACTTC.

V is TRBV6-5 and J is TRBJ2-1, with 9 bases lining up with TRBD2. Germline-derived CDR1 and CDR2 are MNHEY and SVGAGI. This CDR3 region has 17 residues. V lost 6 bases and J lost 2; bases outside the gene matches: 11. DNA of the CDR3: TGTGCCAGCAGACCAGGCATCGCTAGCGGGACCTACAATGAGCAGTTCTTC. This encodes CASRPGIASGTYNEQFF.

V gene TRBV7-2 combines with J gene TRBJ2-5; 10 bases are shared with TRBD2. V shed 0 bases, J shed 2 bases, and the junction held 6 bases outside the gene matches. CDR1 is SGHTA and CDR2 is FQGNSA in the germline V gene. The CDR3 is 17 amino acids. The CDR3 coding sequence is TGTGCCAGCAGCTTAGCGGGAGCGGGAGGGCCGCAAGAGACCCAGTACTTC. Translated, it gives CASSLAGAGGPQETQYF.

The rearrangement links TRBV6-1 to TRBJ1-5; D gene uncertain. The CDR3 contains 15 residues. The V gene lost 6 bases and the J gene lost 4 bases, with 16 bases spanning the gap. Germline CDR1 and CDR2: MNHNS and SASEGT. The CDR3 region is CASRRATGINQPQHF. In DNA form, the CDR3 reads TGTGCCAGCAGGAGGGCTACCGGGATAAATCAGCCCCAGCATTTT.

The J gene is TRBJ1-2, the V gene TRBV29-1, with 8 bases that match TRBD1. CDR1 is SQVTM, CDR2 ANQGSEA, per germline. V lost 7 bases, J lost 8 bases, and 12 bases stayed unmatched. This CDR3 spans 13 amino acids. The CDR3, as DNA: TGCAGCGGAAAACCACAGGGGGAGCTAGGCTACACCTTC. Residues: CSGKPQGELGYTF.

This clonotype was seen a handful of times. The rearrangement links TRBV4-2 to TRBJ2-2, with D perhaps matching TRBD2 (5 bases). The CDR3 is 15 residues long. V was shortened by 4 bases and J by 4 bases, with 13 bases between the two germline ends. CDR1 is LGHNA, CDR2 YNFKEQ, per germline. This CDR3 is CASSRAAASTGELFF. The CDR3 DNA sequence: TGTGCCAGCAGCCGAGCGGCGGCAAGCACCGGGGAGCTGTTTTTT.

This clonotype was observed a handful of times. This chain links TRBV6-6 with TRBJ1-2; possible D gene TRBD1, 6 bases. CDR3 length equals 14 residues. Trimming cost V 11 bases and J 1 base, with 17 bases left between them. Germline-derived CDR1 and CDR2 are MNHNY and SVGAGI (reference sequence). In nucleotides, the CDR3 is TGTGCCCTGAGGGGGGACCAGCTTAACTATGGCTACACCTTC. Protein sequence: CALRGDQLNYGYTF.

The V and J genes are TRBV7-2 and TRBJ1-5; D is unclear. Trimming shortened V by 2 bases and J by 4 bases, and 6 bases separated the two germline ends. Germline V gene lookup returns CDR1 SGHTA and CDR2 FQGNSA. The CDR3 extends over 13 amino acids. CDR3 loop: CASSLIWNQPQHF. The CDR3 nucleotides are TGTGCCAGCAGCTTAATTTGGAATCAGCCCCAGCATTTT.

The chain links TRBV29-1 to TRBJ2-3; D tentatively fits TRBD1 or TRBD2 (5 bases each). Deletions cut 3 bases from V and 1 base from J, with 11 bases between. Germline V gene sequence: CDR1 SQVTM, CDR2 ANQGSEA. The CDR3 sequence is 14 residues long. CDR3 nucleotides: TGCAGCGTTGACCCCGGGGCTGGCACAGATACGCAGTATTTT. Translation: CSVDPGAGTDTQYF.

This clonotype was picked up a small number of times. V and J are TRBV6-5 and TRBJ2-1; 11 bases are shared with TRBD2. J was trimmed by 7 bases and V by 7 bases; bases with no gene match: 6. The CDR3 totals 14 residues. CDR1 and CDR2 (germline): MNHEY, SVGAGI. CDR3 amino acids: CASKYGTSGNEQFF. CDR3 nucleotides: TGTGCCAGCAAATACGGGACTAGCGGAAATGAGCAGTTCTTC.

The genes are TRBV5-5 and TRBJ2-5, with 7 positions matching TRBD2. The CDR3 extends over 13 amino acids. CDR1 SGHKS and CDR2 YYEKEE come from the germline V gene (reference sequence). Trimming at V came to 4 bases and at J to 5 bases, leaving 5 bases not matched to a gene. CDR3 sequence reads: CASSPPGGETQYF. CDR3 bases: TGTGCCAGCAGCCCCCCGGGAGGCGAGACCCAGTACTTC. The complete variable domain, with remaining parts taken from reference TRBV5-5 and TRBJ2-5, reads DAGVTQSPTHLIKTRGQQVTLRCSPISGHKSVSWYQQVLGQGPQFIFQYYEKEERGRGNFPDRFSARQFPNYSSELNVNALLLGDSALYLCASSPPGGETQYFGPGTRLLVL.

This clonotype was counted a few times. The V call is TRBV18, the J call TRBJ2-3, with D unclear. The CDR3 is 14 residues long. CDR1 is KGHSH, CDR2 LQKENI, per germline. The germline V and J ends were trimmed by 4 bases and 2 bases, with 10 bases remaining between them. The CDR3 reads CASSLSEVTDTQYF. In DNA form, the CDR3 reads TGTGCCAGCTCACTCTCAGAGGTCACAGATACGCAGTATTTT. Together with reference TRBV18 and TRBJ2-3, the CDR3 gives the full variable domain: NAGVMQNPRHLVRRRGQEARLRCSPMKGHSHVYWYRQLPEEGLKFMVYLQKENIIDESGMPKERFSAEFPKEGPSILRIQQVVRGDSAAYFCASSLSEVTDTQYFGPGTRLTVL.

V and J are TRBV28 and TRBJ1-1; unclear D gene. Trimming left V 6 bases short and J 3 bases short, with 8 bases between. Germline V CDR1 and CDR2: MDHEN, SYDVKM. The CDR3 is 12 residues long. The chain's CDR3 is CASSSGDTEAFF. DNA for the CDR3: TGTGCCAGCAGCTCCGGAGACACTGAAGCTTTCTTT.

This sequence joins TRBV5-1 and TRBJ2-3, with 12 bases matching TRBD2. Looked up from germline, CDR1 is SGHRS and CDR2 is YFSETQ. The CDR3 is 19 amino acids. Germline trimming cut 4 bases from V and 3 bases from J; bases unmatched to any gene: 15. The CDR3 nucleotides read TGCGCCAGCAGCCTGCCCTCAGCCCGGGGGACTAGCGGGACAGATACGCAGTATTTT. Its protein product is CASSLPSARGTSGTDTQYF.

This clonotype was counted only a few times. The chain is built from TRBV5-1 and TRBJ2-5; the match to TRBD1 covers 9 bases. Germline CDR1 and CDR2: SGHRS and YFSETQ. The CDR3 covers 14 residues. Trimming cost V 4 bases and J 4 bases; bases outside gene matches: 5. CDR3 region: CASSPRQGGETQYF. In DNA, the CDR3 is TGCGCCAGCAGCCCACGACAGGGGGGAGAGACCCAGTACTTC. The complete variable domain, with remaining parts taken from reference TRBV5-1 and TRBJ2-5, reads KAGVTQTPRYLIKTRGQQVTLSCSPISGHRSVSWYQQTPGQGLQFLFEYFSETQRNKGNFPGRFSGRQFSNSRSEMNVSTLELGDSALYLCASSPRQGGETQYFGPGTRLLVL.

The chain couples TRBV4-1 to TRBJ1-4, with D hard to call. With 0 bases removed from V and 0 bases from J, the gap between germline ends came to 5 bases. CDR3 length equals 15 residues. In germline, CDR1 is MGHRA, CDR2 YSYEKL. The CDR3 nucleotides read TGCGCCAGCAGCCAAGAACTAGCAACTAATGAAAAACTGTTTTTT. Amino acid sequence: CASSQELATNEKLFF.